This TCR beta chain is drawn from a study of T-cell reconstitution after alpha-beta-depleted transplantation in children. Study-wide results and limits: The authors attributed T-cell counts and diversity one year after transplant mostly to newly produced T cells. Reportedly, only several hundred clones from non-depleted graft cells drove alpha-beta T-cell counts at about two months. Surviving recipient T cells and thymic progenitors produced the high day-60 TCRbeta diversity seen in some patients.

This clonotype has a count of ten or more. Antigen unknown. CDR3 length equals 16 residues. Trimming stripped 4 bases from V and 3 bases from J, with 16 bases between. As it was prepared, the TCRbeta library received unique molecular identifiers. TCRdb re-derived calls from the PCR reads in MiXCR, one entry per CDR3 protein. The sample carries 330,000 or so distinct CDR3 sequences, approximately 7.3% recorded once. The material was peripheral blood, obtained 360 days after TCRalphabeta/CD19-depleted stem cell transplant. This chain uses TRBV12-3 or TRBV12-4 with TRBJ1-5, with D tentatively TRBD1 (5 bases). This receptor was taken from a female patient aged 2-10 years who had a stem cell transplant for Fanconi anemia, so the T cells may come from the graft donor. The CDR3 bases are TGTGCCAGCAGTTCCTCGGGGGTAAGCAACAATCAGCCCCAGCATTTT. This codes for CASSSSGVSNNQPQHF.